The rows below give T cell receptor beta chains drawn from one sample of a study of cytomegalovirus exposure and HLA in healthy donors. Method: immunoSEQ multiplex PCR; TCRdb's copy keeps in-frame clones and lacks some. The sample carries approximately 180,000 clones, around 80% recorded once. The sequencing input was PBMCs. All receptors come from a woman aged 25-40 years in good health and CMV-seronegative. The CDR3 runs from the conserved cysteine through the conserved F or W. Fields, in order: CDR3 protein, CDR3 DNA, J gene, clone size, V gene, D gene. D genes are given only for firm matches. Only part of the rows carry a size: once, few, many, or a class if the clone is expanded.

CASSPKTRVLIGYTF,TGTGCCAGTAGTCCCAAAACCAGGGTCCTAATTGGCTACACCTTC,TRBJ1-2,NA,TRBV19,NA
CASSLGGDDGYTF,TGTGCCAGCAGCTTAGGCGGGGATGATGGCTACACCTTC,TRBJ1-2,NA,TRBV7-2,NA
CASSQTSTLGGNEQFF,TGCGCCAGCAGCCAAACCTCAACCCTGGGGGGGAATGAGCAGTTCTTC,TRBJ2-1,NA,TRBV4-3,TRBD2
CATSAGVANGLTF,TGTGCCACCAGCGCAGGGGTGGCCAACGGCCTGACTTTC,TRBJ2-6,NA,TRBV15,NA
CSSSFNTRSSYNEQFF,TGTTCCAGCAGCTTTAATACTAGGAGCTCCTACAATGAGCAGTTCTTC,TRBJ2-1,NA,TRBV7-9,NA
CASSPGQGADTQYF,TGTGCCAGCAGTCCCGGACAGGGGGCAGATACGCAGTATTTT,TRBJ2-3,NA,TRBV28,TRBD1
CASSFRTGYNYGYTF,TGTGCCAGCAGTTTTCGGACAGGGTACAACTATGGCTACACCTTC,TRBJ1-2,NA,TRBV28,TRBD1
CASSLSFLTLSPGELFF,TGTGCCAGCAGCTTAAGCTTTTTAACCTTATCCCCCGGGGAGCTGTTTTTT,TRBJ2-2,NA,TRBV13,NA
CASSLFISRGGASDTEAFF,TGTGCCAGCAGCTTATTCATTTCCCGGGGGGGGGCTAGTGACACTGAAGCTTTCTTT,TRBJ1-1,NA,TRBV7-2,NA
CASSERGLRYGYTF,TGTGCCAGCAGTGAGCGAGGGCTTAGGTATGGCTACACCTTC,TRBJ1-2,NA,TRBV25-1,NA
CASSLSPKVGSGRPWETQYF,TGTGCCAGCAGTTTGAGCCCGAAGGTCGGTAGCGGGAGGCCGTGGGAGACCCAGTACTTC,TRBJ2-5,NA,TRBV28,TRBD2
CASTQAMYQETQYF,TGTGCCAGCACTCAGGCTATGTACCAAGAGACCCAGTACTTC,TRBJ2-5,NA,TRBV28,NA
CASSLAVGHLSSYEQYF,TGTGCCAGCAGCTTAGCTGTGGGACACCTCAGCTCCTACGAGCAGTACTTC,TRBJ2-7,NA,TRBV7-8,NA
CASSVGDGNTEAFF,TGTGCCAGCAGCGTGGGAGACGGCAACACTGAAGCTTTCTTT,TRBJ1-1,NA,TRBV9,NA
CASSPGLGDRASGNTIYF,TGTGCCAGCAGCCCCGGGTTAGGCGACAGAGCCTCTGGAAACACCATATATTTT,TRBJ1-3,NA,TRBV5-4,NA
CASSRRTGANYEQYF,TGTGCCAGCAGCCGTCGAACAGGGGCGAATTACGAGCAGTACTTC,TRBJ2-7,NA,TRBV7-9,TRBD1
CASSLGGGANIQYF,TGTGCCAGCAGCTTAGGCGGGGGGGCGAACATTCAGTACTTC,TRBJ2-4,NA,TRBV7-2,TRBD2
CASKFGGGYEQYF,TGTGCCAGCAAGTTCGGGGGGGGCTACGAGCAGTACTTC,TRBJ2-7,NA,TRBV6-1,TRBD2
CASSLGTVGGITGELFF,TGTGCCAGCAGCTTGGGGACGGTGGGGGGTATCACCGGGGAGCTGTTTTTT,TRBJ2-2,NA,TRBV5-4,NA
CASSGTAGAQYF,TGTGCCAGCAGCGGCACAGCCGGGGCCCAGTACTTC,TRBJ2-5,once,TRBV9,NA
CASQQEMGGALDGELFF,TGTGCCAGCCAACAAGAAATGGGGGGGGCCCTGGACGGGGAGCTGTTTTTT,TRBJ2-2,NA,TRBV7-2,NA
CASSLALGQGREQYF,TGTGCCAGCAGCTTAGCCCTGGGACAGGGGAGGGAGCAGTACTTC,TRBJ2-7,once,TRBV11-2,TRBD1
CASTPGGHNEQFF,TGTGCCAGCACCCCCGGTGGGCACAATGAGCAGTTCTTC,TRBJ2-1,NA,TRBV7-2,NA
CASSPPDASPYEQYF,TGTGCCAGCAGCCCCCCTGACGCTAGCCCCTACGAGCAGTACTTC,TRBJ2-7,few,TRBV6-6,NA
CASSPPGLAGPEQFF,TGTGCCAGCTCACCACCGGGACTAGCGGGACCCGAGCAGTTCTTC,TRBJ2-1,NA,TRBV18,TRBD2
CASSTTGFSYNSPLHF,TGTGCCAGCAGCACAACAGGGTTCAGCTATAATTCACCCCTCCACTTT,TRBJ1-6,NA,TRBV28,NA
CSVTDSHNEQFF,TGCAGCGTCACTGACTCACACAATGAGCAGTTCTTC,TRBJ2-1,once,TRBV29-1,NA
CASRIGQGAAQPQHF,TGTGCCAGCAGGATTGGACAGGGGGCCGCTCAGCCCCAGCATTTT,TRBJ1-5,few,TRBV6-1,TRBD1
CASSQDLGSSGRGDTQYF,TGTGCCAGCAGCCAAGATCTCGGGTCTAGCGGGAGGGGAGATACGCAGTATTTT,TRBJ2-3,NA,TRBV4-2,TRBD2
CSSSRLAGTSADTQYF,TGTTCCAGCAGCAGACTAGCGGGGACCTCCGCAGATACGCAGTATTTT,TRBJ2-3,NA,TRBV7-9,TRBD2
CASSQITGYEQYF,TGTGCCAGCAGTCAGATTACGGGCTACGAGCAGTACTTC,TRBJ2-7,NA,TRBV6-5,NA
CASSLEESGNTIYF,TGCGCCAGCAGCTTGGAAGAGTCTGGAAACACCATATATTTT,TRBJ1-3,NA,TRBV5-1,NA
CATSRSNQGVLVEKLFF,TGTGCCACCAGCAGATCAAATCAAGGGGTTCTAGTTGAAAAACTGTTTTTT,TRBJ1-4,NA,TRBV15,NA
CASRTGTGNTGELFF,TGTGCCAGCAGGACCGGGACAGGGAACACCGGGGAGCTGTTTTTT,TRBJ2-2,NA,TRBV7-9,TRBD1
CASSQASGTQYNEQFF,TGCGCCAGCAGCCAAGCTAGCGGGACTCAATACAATGAGCAGTTCTTC,TRBJ2-1,few,TRBV4-1,TRBD2
CASSILTDHQPQHF,TGTGCCAGTAGTATTTTGACAGATCATCAGCCCCAGCATTTT,TRBJ1-5,NA,TRBV19,NA
CASSLSRGYEQYF,TGTGCCAGCAGTTTATCCCGGGGCTACGAGCAGTACTTC,TRBJ2-7,NA,TRBV27,NA
CASSLGAGGSGNTIYF,TGTGCCAGCAGCTTGGGAGCAGGGGGCTCTGGAAACACCATATATTTT,TRBJ1-3,NA,TRBV5-4,TRBD1
CASSYAGAEGNTIYF,TGTGCCAGCAGTTACGCAGGGGCGGAAGGAAACACCATATATTTT,TRBJ1-3,NA,TRBV6-7,NA
CASSPLRVFSSDNEQFF,TGTGCCAGCAGTCCGTTACGGGTTTTTTCGAGCGACAATGAGCAGTTCTTC,TRBJ2-1,NA,TRBV28,NA
CASSLMSVSGLVEQYF,TGTGCCAGCAGCTTAATGAGTGTGTCAGGGCTGGTCGAGCAGTACTTC,TRBJ2-7,NA,TRBV7-2,NA
CASSSPRSGVEAFF,TGTGCCAGCAGCTCCCCACGCAGCGGAGTCGAAGCTTTCTTT,TRBJ1-1,NA,TRBV11-2,NA
CASSLDRGGWTGELFF,TGTGCCAGCAGCTTGGACAGGGGGGGATGGACCGGGGAGCTGTTTTTT,TRBJ2-2,NA,TRBV7-9,TRBD1
CASSLGSPGLAVYEQYF,TGTGCCAGCAGCTTAGGTTCGCCGGGACTAGCGGTCTACGAGCAGTACTTC,TRBJ2-7,NA,TRBV7-2,TRBD2
CASRPERSSYNEQFF,TGTGCCAGCAGACCTGAAAGGAGCTCCTACAATGAGCAGTTCTTC,TRBJ2-1,few,TRBV27,NA
CASRLGGGNEQFF,TGTGCCAGCAGGTTAGGCGGGGGAAATGAGCAGTTCTTC,TRBJ2-1,few,TRBV7-2,TRBD2
CASSLWPGGSTDTQYF,TGTGCCAGCAGCTTATGGCCAGGGGGTAGCACAGATACGCAGTATTTT,TRBJ2-3,NA,TRBV7-3,TRBD1
CASSPTGAYEQYF,TGTGCCAGTAGTCCTACAGGGGCCTACGAGCAGTACTTC,TRBJ2-7,many,TRBV19,TRBD1
CASSIQGSYEQYF,TGTGCCAGTAGTATCCAGGGCTCCTACGAGCAGTACTTC,TRBJ2-7,NA,TRBV19,NA
CASSRYNSGTGGTGYGYTF,TGTGCCAGTAGTAGATATAACTCCGGGACAGGGGGGACGGGATATGGCTACACCTTC,TRBJ1-2,NA,TRBV19,TRBD1
CASSDGQGSYEQYF,TGTGCCAGCAGTGACGGACAGGGTTCCTACGAGCAGTACTTC,TRBJ2-7,NA,TRBV25-1,TRBD1
CASSRQGEAFF,TGTGCCAGCAGCCGACAGGGAGAAGCTTTCTTT,TRBJ1-1,NA,TRBV7-9,TRBD1
CASSEDRVGNQPQHF,TGTGCCAGCAGTGAAGACAGGGTAGGCAATCAGCCCCAGCATTTT,TRBJ1-5,NA,TRBV6-1,NA
CASSPIGGGYEQYF,TGTGCCAGCAGCCCGATCGGCGGGGGATACGAGCAGTACTTC,TRBJ2-7,NA,TRBV7-2,TRBD2